The clone carrying this TCR beta chain came up a few times. Its matching antigen is unknown. The record originates from a study of cytomegalovirus exposure and HLA in healthy donors. Study as a whole: Of the donors genotyped, some 400 in all, around 77% fell in the Caucasian-associated ancestry cluster.

The PCR employed 60 Vbeta primers together with 13 Jbeta primers. Using immunoSEQ multiplex PCR, the repertoire was profiled, and TCRdb retains in-frame clones only, with some absent. The sample yields 100,000 to 150,000 clones, roughly 77% seen once. V lost 2 bases to trimming and J lost 15 bases, with 11 bases between them. Germline lookup yields CDR1 MNHEY and CDR2 SMNVEV (reference sequence). The length of the CDR3 is 11 residues. These donors, healthy bone marrow donors, were studied. Overall study results and limits: Accurate predictions that matched the HLA-A and HLA-B alleles of most subjects were reportedly made from TCR beta sequences. Presence/absence analyses assumed roughly uniform sequencing depth across donors, which may not hold.

Material: PBMCs. The chain has TRBV27 and TRBJ2-1; D might be TRBD1 (5 bases). The TCR sequence derives from a woman in her 30s in good health and CMV-seronegative. The CDR3: CASSLGAGWFF. CDR3 nucleotides: TGTGCCAGCAGTTTAGGGGCCGGGTGGTTCTTC.